This is a list of T cell receptor beta chains from one sample in a study of blood T cell repertoires in COVID-19. Here immunoSEQ multiplex PCR was the method, and the copy in TCRdb shows in-frame clones only, minus some. This sample has some 200,000 clones; about four fifths occur once, and the top ten carry roughly 3%. The sample consisted of peripheral blood. All receptors come from a woman aged 25 to 39 who had recovered from COVID-19. CDR3s include the opening cysteine and the closing phenylalanine or tryptophan. The D gene is left open where the match is weak. Size values are once, few and many counts, or a class for expanded clones, and some rows have none.

J: TRBJ1-2; length: 14; V: TRBV19; size: NA; D: TRBD1; CDR3: CASSRTGGSYGYTF; DNA: TGTGCCAGTAGTCGAACAGGGGGGAGCTATGGCTACACCTTC
J: TRBJ2-1; length: 15; V: TRBV10-3; size: NA; D: NA; CDR3: CAISEFPSFFNEQFF; DNA: TGTGCCATCAGTGAGTTCCCGAGCTTCTTCAATGAGCAGTTCTTC
J: TRBJ2-2; length: 16; V: TRBV5-1; size: NA; D: NA; CDR3: CASTGGPLGSSGELFF; DNA: TGCGCCAGCACTGGCGGGCCGCTGGGGTCGTCCGGGGAGCTGTTTTTT
J: TRBJ2-7; length: 15; V: TRBV27; size: NA; D: TRBD2; CDR3: CASSEGLAVIYEQYF; DNA: TGTGCCAGCAGTGAGGGACTAGCGGTGATCTACGAGCAGTACTTC
J: TRBJ1-1; length: 13; V: TRBV5-5; size: NA; D: NA; CDR3: CASSLGPTGEAFF; DNA: TGTGCCAGCAGCTTGGGGCCCACCGGGGAAGCTTTCTTT
J: TRBJ1-1; length: 13; V: TRBV2; size: once; D: TRBD1; CDR3: CASSEAQGGEAFF; DNA: TGTGCCAGCAGTGAAGCGCAGGGGGGTGAAGCTTTCTTT
J: TRBJ1-4; length: 13; V: TRBV19; size: NA; D: NA; CDR3: CASAPGFGEKLFF; DNA: TGTGCCAGTGCCCCGGGGTTTGGAGAAAAACTGTTTTTT
J: TRBJ1-2; length: 12; V: TRBV5-1; size: once; D: NA; CDR3: CASSLNAGGYTF; DNA: TGCGCCAGCAGCTTGAATGCGGGGGGCTACACCTTC
J: TRBJ2-3; length: 14; V: TRBV5-7; size: NA; D: TRBD1; CDR3: CASSLGQAPDTQYF; DNA: TGTGCCAGCAGCCTGGGACAGGCTCCAGATACGCAGTATTTT
J: TRBJ1-1; length: 14; V: TRBV19; size: NA; D: NA; CDR3: CASRGHFYGTEAFF; DNA: TGTGCCAGTAGAGGACACTTTTATGGCACTGAAGCTTTCTTT
J: TRBJ2-3; length: 18; V: TRBV5-1; size: NA; D: TRBD2; CDR3: CASSRGDVAGGPSDTQYF; DNA: TGCGCCAGCAGCCGGGGGGATGTAGCGGGAGGGCCGTCAGATACGCAGTATTTT
J: TRBJ1-3; length: 16; V: TRBV5-1; size: NA; D: NA; CDR3: CASSLGNSGSGNTIYF; DNA: TGCGCCAGCAGCCTAGGTAATTCCGGATCTGGAAACACCATATATTTT
J: TRBJ2-7; length: 15; V: TRBV29-1; size: NA; D: TRBD1; CDR3: CSVPGQGTTSYEQYF; DNA: TGCAGCGTTCCCGGACAGGGGACCACTTCCTACGAGCAGTACTTC
J: TRBJ2-7; length: 13; V: TRBV27; size: NA; D: NA; CDR3: CASSTGLNYEQYF; DNA: TGTGCCAGCAGTACGGGACTGAACTACGAGCAGTACTTC
J: TRBJ2-3; length: 15; V: TRBV30; size: NA; D: TRBD2; CDR3: CAWSEGLAPTDTQYF; DNA: TGTGCCTGGAGCGAGGGACTAGCGCCCACAGATACGCAGTATTTT
J: TRBJ2-2; length: 14; V: TRBV30; size: NA; D: NA; CDR3: CACHEGISTGELFF; DNA: TGTGCCTGCCACGAGGGTATTAGCACCGGGGAGCTGTTTTTT
J: TRBJ1-5; length: 15; V: TRBV7-6; size: NA; D: NA; CDR3: CASSLAGGSNQPQHF; DNA: TGTGCCAGCAGCTTAGCCGGGGGAAGCAATCAGCCCCAGCATTTT
J: TRBJ2-3; length: 15; V: TRBV28; size: NA; D: TRBD1; CDR3: CASSDAGQGGDTQYF; DNA: TGTGCCAGCAGCGATGCAGGACAGGGTGGAGATACGCAGTATTTT
J: TRBJ2-7; length: 13; V: TRBV11-2; size: NA; D: NA; CDR3: CASSSLHLDEQYF; DNA: TGTGCCAGCAGCTCCTTACACCTTGACGAGCAGTACTTC
J: TRBJ2-3; length: 16; V: TRBV3-1/TRBV3-2; size: NA; D: TRBD2; CDR3: CASSQDGGRARDTQYF; DNA: TGTGCCAGCAGCCAAGATGGCGGGAGGGCCAGAGATACGCAGTATTTT
J: TRBJ2-3; length: 16; V: TRBV9; size: NA; D: TRBD2; CDR3: CASTVTSGRVGDTQYF; DNA: TGTGCCAGCACCGTGACTAGCGGGAGGGTCGGAGATACGCAGTATTTT
J: TRBJ2-1; length: 14; V: TRBV25-1; size: NA; D: NA; CDR3: CASLLADSYNEQFF; DNA: TGTGCCAGCCTTTTAGCGGACTCCTACAATGAGCAGTTCTTC
J: TRBJ1-1; length: 17; V: TRBV3-1/TRBV3-2; size: NA; D: NA; CDR3: CASSQLWVTGMDTEAFF; DNA: TGTGCCAGCAGCCAACTTTGGGTTACAGGGATGGACACTGAAGCTTTCTTT
J: TRBJ1-4; length: 15; V: TRBV14; size: NA; D: TRBD1; CDR3: CASSQAGQGFEKLFF; DNA: TGTGCCAGCAGCCAGGCGGGACAGGGGTTTGAAAAACTGTTTTTT